This T cell receptor (beta chain) was found in a study of cytomegalovirus exposure and HLA in healthy donors. Per germline, CDR1 ENHRY and CDR2 SYGVKD. The ends were cut back, 3 bases at V and 10 bases at J, with 7 bases in the middle. This CDR3 comprises 11 residues. The primer mix had 60 Vbeta and 13 Jbeta primers. TCRdb's copy holds only in-frame clones and misses some; the assay was immunoSEQ multiplex PCR. The sample has around 99,000 clones, 82% seen once. This chain joins TRBV10-3 and TRBJ2-1, with D possibly TRBD2 on 6 matching bases. The sample comprised PBMCs. The source of this sequence is a man aged 30-40 years in good health and CMV-seropositive. CDR3 region: CAISDGREQFF. In DNA, the CDR3 is TGTGCCATCAGTGATGGGAGGGAGCAGTTCTTC.